The clone carrying this TCR beta chain appeared a few times. Its antigen is not known. Donors in the study were healthy people who gave bone marrow. Primers: 60 Vbeta forward and 13 Jbeta reverse. Method: immunoSEQ multiplex PCR; TCRdb's copy keeps in-frame clones and lacks some. The table has 150,000 to 200,000 clones, roughly 83% seen once. After removal of 4 bases from V and 3 bases from J, the junction contained 9 bases not matched to a gene. The CDR3 extends over 16 amino acids. Per the germline V gene, CDR1 is SGHRS and CDR2 is YFSETQ. This sample is drawn from a study of cytomegalovirus exposure and HLA in healthy donors. Study in general: Early released data had about 85 million unique TCRs, all coming from HLA-typed donors.

Findings and limits, study-wide: Later analysis demonstrated an association between a missense DCLRE1C variant and TCR beta V- and J-gene trimming. TCR beta V segments were, for the most part, productive about 87% or about 30% of the time in an earlier analysis.

This TCR was sampled from a boy aged 2-9 years in good health and CMV-seronegative. The chain carries TRBV5-1 and TRBJ1-3; TRBD1 agrees at 8 bases. Sample: PBMCs. Here the CDR3 reads CASSRDRPALGNTIYF. Written as DNA, the CDR3 is TGCGCCAGCAGCCGGGACAGGCCAGCCCTTGGAAACACCATATATTTT.